One sample yielded the 12 T cell receptor beta chains listed below, sequenced in a study of lymphopenia after photon versus proton radiotherapy. The protocol was immunoSEQ multiplex PCR, while the TCRdb copy is restricted to in-frame clones and leaves out a portion. The sample consists of approximately 65,000 clones, around 90% of them appearing once. Sequencing used peripheral blood, obtained from a patient treated with proton-based radiotherapy. All receptors derive from a man aged 80 or over with esophageal cancer.

The chain joins TRBV4-3 to TRBJ2-2; 7 bases align to TRBD1. V trimming: 2 bases; J trimming: 6 bases; junction bases outside the gene matches: 12. The CDR3 is 17 residues long. Looked up from germline, CDR1 is LGHNA and CDR2 is YSLEER. DNA of the CDR3: TGCGCCAGCAGCCAACAGCCCCGGGCCCAGGGGGCCGGGGAGCTGTTTTTT. It yields the protein CASSQQPRAQGAGELFF.

The chain links TRBV29-1 to TRBJ1-4; 7 bases fit TRBD1. Trimming at V came to 2 bases and at J to 11 bases, leaving 5 bases not matched to a gene. Germline V gene data show CDR1 as SQVTM and CDR2 as ANQGSEA. The CDR3 runs to 12 residues. The CDR3 DNA is TGCAGCGTTGAAAGAGGGACAGATAAACTGTTTTTT. This translates into CSVERGTDKLFF.

The rearrangement uses TRBV5-1 and TRBJ2-7, with D unclear. From germline, CDR1 is SGHRS and CDR2 YFSETQ. The V gene lost 0 bases and the J gene lost 6 bases, with 16 bases spanning the gap. There are 15 residues in the CDR3. The DNA for the CDR3 is TGCGCCAGCAGCTTGGCGGCAGGAACCCCTAGCGAGCAGTACTTC. Residues: CASSLAAGTPSEQYF.

The J gene is TRBJ1-1, the V gene TRBV6-1, with a possible D match to TRBD1 (6 bases). Germline V gives CDR1 MNHNS, CDR2 SASEGT. Trimming pared 7 bases from V and 4 bases from J, leaving 10 bases between. This CDR3 is 12 amino acids long. The CDR3 sequence: CASNREGTEAFF. Written as DNA, the CDR3 is TGTGCCAGCAACAGGGAGGGCACTGAAGCTTTCTTT.

This chain links TRBV27 with TRBJ1-1, with no clear D. The CDR3 totals 17 residues. Trimming removed 6 bases at V and 0 bases at J, with 20 bases between. Germline assignment: CDR1 MNHEY and CDR2 SMNVEV (reference sequence). The CDR3 here is CASRTSSVGRLNTEAFF. The DNA of the CDR3 is TGTGCCAGCAGAACAAGCAGCGTAGGTCGTCTGAACACTGAAGCTTTCTTT.

The rearrangement links TRBV19 to TRBJ1-5; D call uncertain. The CDR3 totals 16 residues. CDR1 and CDR2 from the germline V gene are LNHDA and SQIVND (reference sequence). Trimming took 5 bases from V and 0 from J, leaving 14 bases between them. The CDR3 sequence is CASSPSVYYSNQPQHF. CDR3 nucleotides: TGTGCCAGTAGTCCCTCGGTTTATTATAGCAATCAGCCCCAGCATTTT.

This clone has only one observation. V is TRBV7-8 and J is TRBJ2-7; the D gene is possibly TRBD2 (6 bases). This CDR3 region has 16 residues. Germline lookup yields CDR1 SGHVS and CDR2 FQNEAQ. The ends were cut back, 5 bases at V and 0 bases at J, with 17 bases in the middle. The CDR3 bases are TGTGCCAGCAGCCCTTATACCGGGGGAGCCTCCTACGAGCAGTACTTC. It yields the protein CASSPYTGGASYEQYF.

The rearrangement joins TRBV13 to TRBJ2-7; D is uncertain. The CDR3 has 13 amino acids. V was pared by 5 bases and J by 6 bases, with 14 bases between. Germline V gene lookup returns CDR1 PRHDT and CDR2 FYEKMQ (reference sequence). The CDR3 DNA reads TGTGCCAGCAGCCGGTGGGCGTTGGGCGAGCAGTACTTC. This encodes CASSRWALGEQYF.

This clone has just one count. This sequence joins TRBV6-1 and TRBJ2-1, with TRBD2 matching 10 bases. Germline V lookup: CDR1 MNHNS, CDR2 SASEGT. With 6 bases clipped from V and 4 bases from J, the junction kept 6 bases outside the gene matches. The CDR3 is made up of 15 amino acids. CDR3 in amino acids: CASRLAGGLYNEQFF. DNA for the CDR3: TGTGCCAGCAGGTTAGCGGGAGGACTTTACAATGAGCAGTTCTTC.

The V and J genes are TRBV27 and TRBJ2-7; D is possibly TRBD1 or TRBD2 (5 bases each). In germline, CDR1 is MNHEY, CDR2 SMNVEV (reference sequence). This CDR3 is 14 amino acids long. Trimming stripped 2 bases from V and 5 bases from J, with 13 bases between. The CDR3 sequence: CASSLGTRPNEQYF. The CDR3, as DNA: TGTGCCAGCAGTTTAGGGACCCGTCCCAACGAGCAGTACTTC.

The chain has TRBV6-1 and TRBJ1-1; D gene unclear. V gave up 11 bases and J gave up 4 bases, with 11 bases separating them. Germline-derived CDR1 and CDR2 are MNHNS and SASEGT. This CDR3 spans 11 amino acids. The DNA of the CDR3 is TGTGCCTCTAACAGTATCACTGAAGCTTTCTTT. Its protein product is CASNSITEAFF.

This chain joins TRBV19 and TRBJ2-2; D gene uncertain. CDR3 length: 17 amino acids. Between the trimmed V and J ends, which lost 1 base and 0 bases, there was a span of 12 bases. From germline, CDR1 is LNHDA and CDR2 SQIVND (reference sequence). The CDR3 sequence is CASSIGAMVANTGELFF. CDR3 nucleotides: TGTGCCAGTAGTATAGGAGCCATGGTGGCGAACACCGGGGAGCTGTTTTTT. Filled out from reference TRBV19 and TRBJ2-2, the complete variable domain reads DGGITQSPKYLFRKEGQNVTLSCEQNLNHDAMYWYRQDPGQGLRLIYYSQIVNDFQKGDIAEGYSVSREKKESFPLTVTSAQKNPTAFYLCASSIGAMVANTGELFFGEGSRLTVL.